This T cell receptor (beta chain) was found in a study of OX40 agonist ivuxolimab in advanced cancers. Whole-study context: Ivuxolimab is an agonistic anti-OX40 (CD134) antibody, and patients were treated with it. At 0.01 to 10 mg/kg, ivuxolimab was administered intravenously to patients every 2 weeks. Enrolled patients in dose escalation had cancers that were hepatocellular carcinoma, melanoma, renal cell or head and neck cancer. Whole-study results and caveats: Clones of CD4+ and CD8+ blood T cells grew by week 6 at doses of 0.1 to 3.0 mg/kg.

Germline V lookup: CDR1 MNHEY, CDR2 SMNVEV (reference sequence). The V gene lost 5 bases and the J gene lost 0 bases, with 5 bases spanning the gap. This CDR3 has 13 amino acids. Generated by immunoSEQ multiplex PCR, the TCRdb table keeps only in-frame clones and is missing some. The sample holds some 35,000 clones, 65% to 80% seen once. This clone was seen only a few times. As yet, its antigen is unknown. The specimen comprised CD4+ or CD8+ T cells sorted from blood, sampled in a trial of the OX40 agonist ivuxolimab. The chain links TRBV27 to TRBJ2-4; D gene uncertain. This receptor was obtained from an adult with an advanced solid tumor such as melanoma, head and neck, liver or kidney cancer. The CDR3 bases are TGTGCCAGCAGTCCACTAGCCAAAAACATTCAGTACTTC. Amino acid sequence: CASSPLAKNIQYF.